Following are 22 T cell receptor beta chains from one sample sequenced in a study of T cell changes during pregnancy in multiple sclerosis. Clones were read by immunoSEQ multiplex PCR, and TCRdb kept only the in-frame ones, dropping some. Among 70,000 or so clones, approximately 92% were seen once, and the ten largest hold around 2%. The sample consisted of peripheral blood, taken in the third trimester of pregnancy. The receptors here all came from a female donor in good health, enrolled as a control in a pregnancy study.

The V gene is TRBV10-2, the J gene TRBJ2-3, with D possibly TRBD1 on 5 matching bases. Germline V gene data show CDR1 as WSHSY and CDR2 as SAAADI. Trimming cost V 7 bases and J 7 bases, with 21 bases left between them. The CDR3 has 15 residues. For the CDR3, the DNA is TGCGCCAGCACGCGTGGGGCCGAAGTTGGTAATACGCAGTATTTT. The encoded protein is CASTRGAEVGNTQYF.

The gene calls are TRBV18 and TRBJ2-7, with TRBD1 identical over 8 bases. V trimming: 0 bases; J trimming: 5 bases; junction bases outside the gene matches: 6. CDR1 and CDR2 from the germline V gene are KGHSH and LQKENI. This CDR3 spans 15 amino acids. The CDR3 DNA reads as TGTGCCAGCTCACCACCGACAGGGGCTGGCGACGAGCAGTACTTC. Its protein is CASSPPTGAGDEQYF.

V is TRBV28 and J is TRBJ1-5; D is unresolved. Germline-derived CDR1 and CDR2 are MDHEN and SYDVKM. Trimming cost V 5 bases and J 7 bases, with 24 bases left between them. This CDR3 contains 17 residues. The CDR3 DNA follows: TGTGCCAGCAGTCCGTTCTCTACCCAAGGAGGGCGACAGCCCCAGCATTTT. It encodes CASSPFSTQGGRQPQHF.

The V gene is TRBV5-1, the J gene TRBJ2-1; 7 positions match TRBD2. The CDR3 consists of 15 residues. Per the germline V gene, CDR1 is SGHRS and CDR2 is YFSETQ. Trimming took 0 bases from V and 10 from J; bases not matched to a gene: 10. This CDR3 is CASSLGGLPGGEQFF. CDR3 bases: TGCGCCAGCAGCTTGGGGGGACTACCCGGTGGAGAGCAGTTCTTC.

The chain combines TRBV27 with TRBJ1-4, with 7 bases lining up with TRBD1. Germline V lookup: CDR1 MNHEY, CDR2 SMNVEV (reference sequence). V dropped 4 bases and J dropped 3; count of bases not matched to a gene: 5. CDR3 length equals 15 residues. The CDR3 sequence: CASSSRDRPNEKLFF. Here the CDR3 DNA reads TGTGCCAGCAGTTCTCGGGACAGACCTAATGAAAAACTGTTTTTT.

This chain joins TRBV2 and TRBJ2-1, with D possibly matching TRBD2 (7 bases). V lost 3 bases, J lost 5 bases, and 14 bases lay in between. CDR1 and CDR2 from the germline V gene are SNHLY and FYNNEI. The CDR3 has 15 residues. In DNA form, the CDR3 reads TGTGCCAGCAGTGAGGATGGGGGGGCCAACAATGAGCAGTTCTTC. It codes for CASSEDGGANNEQFF.

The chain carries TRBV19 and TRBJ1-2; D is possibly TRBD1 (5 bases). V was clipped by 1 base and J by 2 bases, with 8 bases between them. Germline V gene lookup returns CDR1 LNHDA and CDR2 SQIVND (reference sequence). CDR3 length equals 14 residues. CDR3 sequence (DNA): TGTGCCAGTAGTATAGCGACAGTAAACTATGGCTACACCTTC. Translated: CASSIATVNYGYTF.

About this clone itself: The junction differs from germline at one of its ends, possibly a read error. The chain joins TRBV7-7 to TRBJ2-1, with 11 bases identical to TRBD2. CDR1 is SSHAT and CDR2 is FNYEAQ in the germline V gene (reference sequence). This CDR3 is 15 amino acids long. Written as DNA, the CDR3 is TGTGCTAGCAGCCTCATAGCGGGAGGGTTCAATGAGCAGTTCTTC. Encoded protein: CASSLIAGGFNEQFF.

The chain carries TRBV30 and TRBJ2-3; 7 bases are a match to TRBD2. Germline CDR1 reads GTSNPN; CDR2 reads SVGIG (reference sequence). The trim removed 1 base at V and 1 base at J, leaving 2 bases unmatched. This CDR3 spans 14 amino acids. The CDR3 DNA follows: TGTGCCTGGAGTGAAAGCGGGGGCACAGATACGCAGTATTTT. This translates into CAWSESGGTDTQYF.

This chain's CDR3 is CASSRMTRGTDTQYF. CDR3 bases: TGTGCCAGCAGCCGAATGACTAGAGGCACAGATACGCAGTATTTT. This sequence joins TRBV7-8 and TRBJ2-3; possible D gene TRBD2, 6 bases. Trimming took off 5 bases at V and 1 base at J, with 13 bases between the two ends. The V gene's germline CDR1 is SGHVS and CDR2 FQNEAQ. This CDR3 has 15 amino acids.

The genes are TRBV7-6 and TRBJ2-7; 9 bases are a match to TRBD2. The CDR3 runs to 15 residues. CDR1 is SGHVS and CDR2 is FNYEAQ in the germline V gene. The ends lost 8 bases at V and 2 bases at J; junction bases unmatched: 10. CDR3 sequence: CASGPREGGTYEQYF. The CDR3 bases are TGTGCCAGCGGGCCGCGGGAGGGGGGAACCTACGAGCAGTACTTC.

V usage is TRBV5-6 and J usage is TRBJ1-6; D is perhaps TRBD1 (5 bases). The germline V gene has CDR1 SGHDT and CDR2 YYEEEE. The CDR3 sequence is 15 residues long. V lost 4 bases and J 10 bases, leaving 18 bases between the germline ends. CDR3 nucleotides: TGTGCCAGCAGCCGGGGGACGTATGGCGACTCACCCCTCCACTTT. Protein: CASSRGTYGDSPLHF.

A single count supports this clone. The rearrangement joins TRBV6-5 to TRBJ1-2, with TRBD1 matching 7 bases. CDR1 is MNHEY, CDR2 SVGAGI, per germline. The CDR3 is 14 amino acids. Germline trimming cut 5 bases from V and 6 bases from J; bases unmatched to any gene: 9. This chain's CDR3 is CASSTSQGRNGYTF. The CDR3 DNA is TGTGCCAGCAGTACATCACAGGGGAGGAATGGCTACACCTTC.

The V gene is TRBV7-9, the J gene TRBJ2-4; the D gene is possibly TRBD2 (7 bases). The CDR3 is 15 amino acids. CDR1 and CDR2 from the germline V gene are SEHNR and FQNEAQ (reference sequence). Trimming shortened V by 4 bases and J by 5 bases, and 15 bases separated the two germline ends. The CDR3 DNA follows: TGTGCCAGCAGCTCCGGGGAGGGGGGGGAAAACATTCAGTACTTC. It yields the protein CASSSGEGGENIQYF.

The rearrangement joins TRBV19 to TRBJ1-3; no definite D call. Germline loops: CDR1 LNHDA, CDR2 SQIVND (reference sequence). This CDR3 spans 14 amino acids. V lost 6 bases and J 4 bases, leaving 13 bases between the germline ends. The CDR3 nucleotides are TGTGCCAGTAGACGGGCGGGGTACGGAAACACCATATATTTT. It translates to CASRRAGYGNTIYF.

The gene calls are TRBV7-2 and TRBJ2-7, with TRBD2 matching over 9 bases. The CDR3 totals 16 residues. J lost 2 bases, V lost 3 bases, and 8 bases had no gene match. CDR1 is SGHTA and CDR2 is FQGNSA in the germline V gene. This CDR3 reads CASSFILAGRTYEQYF. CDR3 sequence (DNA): TGTGCCAGCAGCTTTATCCTAGCGGGAAGGACCTACGAGCAGTACTTC.

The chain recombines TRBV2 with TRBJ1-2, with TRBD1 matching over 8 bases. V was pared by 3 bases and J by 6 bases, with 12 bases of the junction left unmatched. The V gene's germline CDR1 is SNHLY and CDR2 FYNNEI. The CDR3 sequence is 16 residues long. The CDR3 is CASSENEDRVSDGYTF. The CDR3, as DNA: TGTGCCAGCAGTGAGAATGAGGACAGGGTATCCGATGGCTACACCTTC.

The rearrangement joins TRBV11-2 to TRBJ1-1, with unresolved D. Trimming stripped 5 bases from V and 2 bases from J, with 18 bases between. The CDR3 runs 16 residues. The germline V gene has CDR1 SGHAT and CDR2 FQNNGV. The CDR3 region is CASSLEVTGLNTEAFF. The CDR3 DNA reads TGTGCCAGCAGCCTGGAGGTGACCGGACTAAACACTGAAGCTTTCTTT.

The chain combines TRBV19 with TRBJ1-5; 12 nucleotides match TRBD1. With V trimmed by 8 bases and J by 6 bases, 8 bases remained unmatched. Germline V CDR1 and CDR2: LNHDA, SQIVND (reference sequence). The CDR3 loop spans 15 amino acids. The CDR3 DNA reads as TGTGCCAGTCCTCCGGGACAGGGGGCGATTCAGCCCCAGCATTTT. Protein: CASPPGQGAIQPQHF.

The CDR3 region is CASSLSVASGRGEQFF. CDR3 DNA sequence: TGTGCCAGCAGCTTATCGGTGGCTAGCGGGAGAGGTGAGCAGTTCTTC. V is TRBV7-3 and J is TRBJ2-1, with 10 bases fitting TRBD2. The CDR3 spans 16 residues. CDR1 is SGHTA, CDR2 FQGTGA, per germline. Trimming removed 2 bases from V and 9 bases from J; junction bases left unmatched: 10.

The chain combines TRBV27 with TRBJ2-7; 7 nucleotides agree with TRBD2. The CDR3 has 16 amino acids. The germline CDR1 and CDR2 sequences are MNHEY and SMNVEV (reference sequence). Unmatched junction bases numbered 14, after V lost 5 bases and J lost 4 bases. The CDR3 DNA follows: TGTGCCAGCAGTCCGTCGGGCGGGGGATTCGGTTACGAGCAGTACTTC. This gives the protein CASSPSGGGFGYEQYF.

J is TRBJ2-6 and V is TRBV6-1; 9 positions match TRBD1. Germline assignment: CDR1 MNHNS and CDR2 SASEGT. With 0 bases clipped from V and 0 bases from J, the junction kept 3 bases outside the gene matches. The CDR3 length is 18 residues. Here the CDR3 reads CASSEAGTGISGANVLTF. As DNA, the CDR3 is TGTGCCAGCAGTGAAGCAGGGACAGGGATCTCTGGGGCCAACGTCCTGACTTTC.